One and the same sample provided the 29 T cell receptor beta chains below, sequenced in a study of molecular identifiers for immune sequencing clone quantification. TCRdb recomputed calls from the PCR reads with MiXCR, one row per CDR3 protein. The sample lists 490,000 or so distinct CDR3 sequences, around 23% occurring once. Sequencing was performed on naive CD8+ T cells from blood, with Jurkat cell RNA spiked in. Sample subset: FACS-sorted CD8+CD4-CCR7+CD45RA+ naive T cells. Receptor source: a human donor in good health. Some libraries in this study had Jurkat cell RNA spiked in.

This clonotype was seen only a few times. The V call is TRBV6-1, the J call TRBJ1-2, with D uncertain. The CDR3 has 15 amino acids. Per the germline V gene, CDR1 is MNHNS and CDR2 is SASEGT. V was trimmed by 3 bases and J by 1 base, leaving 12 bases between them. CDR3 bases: TGTGCCAGCAGTGACGCGAACTGGATTAACTATGGCTACACCTTC. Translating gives CASSDANWINYGYTF.

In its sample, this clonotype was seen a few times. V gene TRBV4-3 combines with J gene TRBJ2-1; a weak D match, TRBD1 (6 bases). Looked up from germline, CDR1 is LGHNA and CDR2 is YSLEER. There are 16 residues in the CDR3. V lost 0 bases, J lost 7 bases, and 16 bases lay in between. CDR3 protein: CASSQDSWTAKNEQFF. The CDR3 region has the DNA TGCGCCAGCAGCCAAGATTCCTGGACAGCTAAAAATGAGCAGTTCTTC.

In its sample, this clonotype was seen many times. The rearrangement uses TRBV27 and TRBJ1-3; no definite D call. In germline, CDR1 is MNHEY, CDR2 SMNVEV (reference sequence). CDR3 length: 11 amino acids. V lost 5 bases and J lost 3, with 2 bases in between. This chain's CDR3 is CASSDGNTIYF. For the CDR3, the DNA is TGTGCCAGCAGTGATGGAAACACCATATATTTT.

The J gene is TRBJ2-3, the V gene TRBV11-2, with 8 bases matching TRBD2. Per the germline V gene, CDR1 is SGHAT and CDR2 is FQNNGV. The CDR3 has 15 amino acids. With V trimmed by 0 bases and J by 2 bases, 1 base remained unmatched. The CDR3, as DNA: TGTGCCAGCAGCTTAGAGACTAGCGCCACAGATACGCAGTATTTT. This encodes CASSLETSATDTQYF.

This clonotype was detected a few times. DNA for the CDR3: TGTGCCAGCAGCTGGGGGTCGGCCGGCGGTCAGCCCCAGCATTTT. Translated: CASSWGSAGGQPQHF. The V and J genes are TRBV5-6 and TRBJ1-5; D might be TRBD1 (5 bases). Trimming took 3 bases from V and 6 from J, leaving 16 bases between them. In germline, CDR1 is SGHDT, CDR2 YYEEEE. This CDR3 spans 15 amino acids.

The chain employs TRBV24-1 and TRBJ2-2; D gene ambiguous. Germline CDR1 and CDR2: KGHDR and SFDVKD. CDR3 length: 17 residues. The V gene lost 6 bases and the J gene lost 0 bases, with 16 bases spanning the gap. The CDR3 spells CATSPPSHDTNTGELFF. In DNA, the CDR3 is TGTGCCACCAGTCCACCGTCACACGATACGAACACCGGGGAGCTGTTTTTT.

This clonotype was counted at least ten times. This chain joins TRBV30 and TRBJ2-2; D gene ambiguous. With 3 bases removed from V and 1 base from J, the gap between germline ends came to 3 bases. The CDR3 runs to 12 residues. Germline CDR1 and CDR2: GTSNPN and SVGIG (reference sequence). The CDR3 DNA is TGTGCCTGGAGCAGGAACACCGGGGAGCTGTTTTTT. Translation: CAWSRNTGELFF.

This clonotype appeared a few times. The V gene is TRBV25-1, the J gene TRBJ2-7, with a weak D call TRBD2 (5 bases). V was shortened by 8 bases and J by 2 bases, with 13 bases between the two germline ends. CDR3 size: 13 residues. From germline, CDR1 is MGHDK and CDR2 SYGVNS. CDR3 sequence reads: CASLDWFTYEQYF. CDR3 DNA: TGTGCCAGCCTGGACTGGTTTACCTACGAGCAGTACTTC.

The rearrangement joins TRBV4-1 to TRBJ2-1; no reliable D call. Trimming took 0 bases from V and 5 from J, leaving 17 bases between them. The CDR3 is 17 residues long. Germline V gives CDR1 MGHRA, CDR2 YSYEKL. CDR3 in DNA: TGCGCCAGCAGCCAAGATATTCCCCACTTGAACGACAATGAGCAGTTCTTC. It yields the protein CASSQDIPHLNDNEQFF.

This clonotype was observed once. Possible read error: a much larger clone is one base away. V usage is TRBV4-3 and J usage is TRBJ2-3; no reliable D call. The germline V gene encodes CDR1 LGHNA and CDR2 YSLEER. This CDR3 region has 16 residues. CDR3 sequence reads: CARSQDLGRPTDTQYF. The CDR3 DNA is TGCGCCCGCAGCCAAGATCTGGGCAGGCCGACAGATACGCAGTATTTT.

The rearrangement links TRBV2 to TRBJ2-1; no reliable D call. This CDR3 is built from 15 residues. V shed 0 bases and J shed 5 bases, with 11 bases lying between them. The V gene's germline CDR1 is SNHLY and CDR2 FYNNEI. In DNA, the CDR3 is TGTGCCAGCAGTGAAGCGCCTGGCCCCCACAATGAGCAGTTCTTC. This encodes CASSEAPGPHNEQFF.

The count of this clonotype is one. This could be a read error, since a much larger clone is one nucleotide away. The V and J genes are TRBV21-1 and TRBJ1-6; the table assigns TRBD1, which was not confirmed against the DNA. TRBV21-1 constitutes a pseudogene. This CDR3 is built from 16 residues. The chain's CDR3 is CASSKGPNSYNSPLPF. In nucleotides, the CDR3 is TGTGCCAGCAGCAAAGGTCCCAACTCCTATAATTCACCCCTCCCCTTT.

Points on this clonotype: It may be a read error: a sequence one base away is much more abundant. CDR3 sequence (DNA): TGTGCCAGCAGTTCCGTGGCAGGGGGCGGTCAGCCCCAGCATTTT. This encodes CASSSVAGGGQPQHF. The rearrangement links TRBV2 to TRBJ1-5, with TRBD1 matching over 8 bases. The V and J ends lost 5 bases and 6 bases, in that order; junction bases with no gene match: 9. This CDR3 contains 15 residues. CDR1 and CDR2 (germline): SNHLY, FYNNEI.

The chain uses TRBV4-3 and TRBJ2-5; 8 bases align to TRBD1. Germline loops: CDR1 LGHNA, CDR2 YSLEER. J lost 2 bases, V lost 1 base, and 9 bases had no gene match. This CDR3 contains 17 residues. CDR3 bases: TGCGCCAGCAGCCAAGGGTGGCAGGGGGCACGACAAGAGACCCAGTACTTC. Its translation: CASSQGWQGARQETQYF.

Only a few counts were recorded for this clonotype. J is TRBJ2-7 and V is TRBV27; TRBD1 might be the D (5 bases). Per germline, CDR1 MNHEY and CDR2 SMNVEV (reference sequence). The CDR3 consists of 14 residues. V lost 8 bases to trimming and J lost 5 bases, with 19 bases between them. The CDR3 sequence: CASSPGLDINEQYF. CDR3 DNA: TGTGCCAGCTCACCAGGGCTCGATATTAACGAGCAGTACTTC.

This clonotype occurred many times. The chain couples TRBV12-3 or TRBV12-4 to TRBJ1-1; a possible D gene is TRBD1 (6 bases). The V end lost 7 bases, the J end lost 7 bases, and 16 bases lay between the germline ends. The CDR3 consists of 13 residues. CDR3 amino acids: CASIQTGSVEAFF. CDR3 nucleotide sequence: TGTGCCAGCATCCAAACAGGGTCCGTTGAAGCTTTCTTT.

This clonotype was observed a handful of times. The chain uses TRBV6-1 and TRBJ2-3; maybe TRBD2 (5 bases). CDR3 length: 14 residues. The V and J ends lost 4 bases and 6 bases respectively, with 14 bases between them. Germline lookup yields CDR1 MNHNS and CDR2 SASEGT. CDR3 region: CASSGLGSADTQYF. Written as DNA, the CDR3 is TGTGCCAGCAGTGGTCTTGGGAGCGCGGATACGCAGTATTTT.

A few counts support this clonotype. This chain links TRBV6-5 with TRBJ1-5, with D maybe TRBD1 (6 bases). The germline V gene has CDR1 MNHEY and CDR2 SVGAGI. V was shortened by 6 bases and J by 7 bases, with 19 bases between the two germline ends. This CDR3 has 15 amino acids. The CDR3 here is CASSRLNRVRQPQHF. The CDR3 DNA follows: TGTGCCAGCAGCCGACTCAACAGGGTCAGGCAGCCCCAGCATTTT.

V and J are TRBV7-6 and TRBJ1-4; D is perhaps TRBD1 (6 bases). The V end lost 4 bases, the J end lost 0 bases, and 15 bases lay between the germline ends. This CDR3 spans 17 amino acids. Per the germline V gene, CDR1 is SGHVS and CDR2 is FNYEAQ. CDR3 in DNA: TGTGCCAGCAGCTGGGACACTCGCGAATCAACTAATGAAAAACTGTTTTTT. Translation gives CASSWDTRESTNEKLFF.

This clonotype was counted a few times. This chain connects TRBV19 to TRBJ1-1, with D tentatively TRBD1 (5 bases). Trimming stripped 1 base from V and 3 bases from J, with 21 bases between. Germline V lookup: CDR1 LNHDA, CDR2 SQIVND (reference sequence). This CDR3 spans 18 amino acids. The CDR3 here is CASSIVFTGTLPDTEAFF. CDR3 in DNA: TGTGCCAGTAGTATAGTATTTACAGGCACCTTGCCGGACACTGAAGCTTTCTTT.

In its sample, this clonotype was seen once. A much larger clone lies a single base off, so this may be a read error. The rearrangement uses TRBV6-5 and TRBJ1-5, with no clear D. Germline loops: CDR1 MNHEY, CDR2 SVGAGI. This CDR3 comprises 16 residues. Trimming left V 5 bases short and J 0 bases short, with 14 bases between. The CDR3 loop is CASSPHGWGSNQPQHF. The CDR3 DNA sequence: TGTGCCAGCAGTCCTCATGGTTGGGGTAGCAATCAGCCCCAGCATTTT.

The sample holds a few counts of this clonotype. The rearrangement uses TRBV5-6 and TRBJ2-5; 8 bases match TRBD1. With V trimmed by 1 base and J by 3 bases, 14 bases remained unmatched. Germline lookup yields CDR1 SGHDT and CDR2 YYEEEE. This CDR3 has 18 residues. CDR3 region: CASSLTTGVIITKETQYF. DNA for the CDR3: TGTGCCAGCAGCTTGACGACAGGGGTAATAATAACAAAAGAGACCCAGTACTTC.

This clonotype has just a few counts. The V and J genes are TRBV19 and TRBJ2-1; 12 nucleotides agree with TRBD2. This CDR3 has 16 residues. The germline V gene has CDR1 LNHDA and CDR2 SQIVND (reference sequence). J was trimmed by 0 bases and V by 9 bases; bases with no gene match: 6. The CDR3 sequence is CARELAGGPSYNEQFF. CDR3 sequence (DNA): TGTGCCAGGGAACTAGCGGGAGGTCCCTCCTACAATGAGCAGTTCTTC.

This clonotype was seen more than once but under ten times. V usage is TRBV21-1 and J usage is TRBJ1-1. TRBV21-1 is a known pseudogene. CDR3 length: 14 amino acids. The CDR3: CASSKAKEPNEAFF. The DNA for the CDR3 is TGTGCCAGCAGCAAAGCTAAGGAGCCCAATGAAGCTTTCTTT.

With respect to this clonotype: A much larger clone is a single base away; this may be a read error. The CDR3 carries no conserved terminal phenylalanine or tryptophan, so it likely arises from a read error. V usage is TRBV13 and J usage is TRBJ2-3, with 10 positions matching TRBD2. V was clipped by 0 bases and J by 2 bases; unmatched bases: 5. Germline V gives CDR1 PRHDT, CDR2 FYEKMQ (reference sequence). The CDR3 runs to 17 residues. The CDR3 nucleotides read TGTGCCAGCAGCTTAGGCCTAGCGGGGGCCCACACAGATACGCAGTATTTG. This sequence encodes CASSLGLAGAHTDTQYL.

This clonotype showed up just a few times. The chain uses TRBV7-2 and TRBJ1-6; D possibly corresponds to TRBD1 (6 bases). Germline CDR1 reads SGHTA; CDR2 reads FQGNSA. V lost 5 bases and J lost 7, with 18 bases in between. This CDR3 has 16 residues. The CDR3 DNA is TGTGCCAGCAGCCCCTGGGAGACAGGAGAAAATTCACCCCTCCACTTT. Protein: CASSPWETGENSPLHF.

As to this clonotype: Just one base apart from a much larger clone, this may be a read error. CDR3 nucleotides: TGTGCCAGCAGCTTGGGAGGGCTGCAGCTCCAGCATTTT. This translates into CASSLGGLQLQHF. The V gene is TRBV5-3, the J gene TRBJ1-5; D is ambiguous. TRBV5-3 is flagged as an ORF with uncertain function. CDR3 length equals 13 residues.

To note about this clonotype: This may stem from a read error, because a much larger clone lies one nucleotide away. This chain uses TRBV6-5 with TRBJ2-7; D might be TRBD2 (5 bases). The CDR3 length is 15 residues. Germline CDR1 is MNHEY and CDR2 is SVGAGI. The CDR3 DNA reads TGTGGCAGCAGCCAAACCCCAGCCGGGACCTACGAGCAGTACTTC. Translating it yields CGSSQTPAGTYEQYF.

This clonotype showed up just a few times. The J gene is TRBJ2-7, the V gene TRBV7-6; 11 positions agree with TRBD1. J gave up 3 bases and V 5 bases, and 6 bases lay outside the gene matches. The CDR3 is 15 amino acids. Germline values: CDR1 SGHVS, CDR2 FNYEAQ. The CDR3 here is CASSPGTGGLYEQYF. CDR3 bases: TGTGCCAGCAGCCCGGGGACAGGGGGACTCTACGAGCAGTACTTC.